This T cell receptor (beta chain) appears in the sequencing data of a study of blood T cell repertoires in COVID-19. Germline V gene sequence: CDR1 SGHRS, CDR2 YFSETQ. The J segment lost 4 bases and the V segment lost 0 bases, leaving 12 bases of the junction unmatched. The CDR3 runs to 18 residues. Clones were sequenced by immunoSEQ multiplex PCR, and TCRdb holds only the in-frame ones, with some missing. The sample has 85,000 to 100,000 clones; roughly 81% are singletons. In Seattle, patients joined the study during active infection and were tracked longitudinally. The chain is built from TRBV5-1 and TRBJ1-1; 10 positions agree with TRBD1. The sequence was collected from a man at least 80 years old with COVID-19, enrolled during active disease. The specimen was peripheral blood. The CDR3 sequence is CASSLARDRGGVGTEAFF. DNA of the CDR3: TGCGCCAGCAGCTTGGCACGGGACAGGGGAGGTGTGGGCACTGAAGCTTTCTTT.